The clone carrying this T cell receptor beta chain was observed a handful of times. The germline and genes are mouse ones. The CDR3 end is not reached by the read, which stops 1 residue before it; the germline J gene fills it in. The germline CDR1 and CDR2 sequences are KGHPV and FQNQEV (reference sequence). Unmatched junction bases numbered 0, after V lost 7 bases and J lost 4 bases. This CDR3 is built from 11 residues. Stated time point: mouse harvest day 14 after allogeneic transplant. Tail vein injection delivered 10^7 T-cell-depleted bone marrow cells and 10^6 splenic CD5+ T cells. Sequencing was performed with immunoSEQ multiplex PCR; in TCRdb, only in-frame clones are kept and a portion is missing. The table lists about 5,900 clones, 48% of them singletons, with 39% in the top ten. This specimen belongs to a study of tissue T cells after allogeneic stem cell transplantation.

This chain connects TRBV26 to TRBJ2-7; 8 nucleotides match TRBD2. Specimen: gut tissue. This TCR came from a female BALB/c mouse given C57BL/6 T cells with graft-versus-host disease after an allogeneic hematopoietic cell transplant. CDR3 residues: CASMGGYEQYF. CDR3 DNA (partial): TGTGCCAGCATGGGGGGGTATGAACAGTAC.